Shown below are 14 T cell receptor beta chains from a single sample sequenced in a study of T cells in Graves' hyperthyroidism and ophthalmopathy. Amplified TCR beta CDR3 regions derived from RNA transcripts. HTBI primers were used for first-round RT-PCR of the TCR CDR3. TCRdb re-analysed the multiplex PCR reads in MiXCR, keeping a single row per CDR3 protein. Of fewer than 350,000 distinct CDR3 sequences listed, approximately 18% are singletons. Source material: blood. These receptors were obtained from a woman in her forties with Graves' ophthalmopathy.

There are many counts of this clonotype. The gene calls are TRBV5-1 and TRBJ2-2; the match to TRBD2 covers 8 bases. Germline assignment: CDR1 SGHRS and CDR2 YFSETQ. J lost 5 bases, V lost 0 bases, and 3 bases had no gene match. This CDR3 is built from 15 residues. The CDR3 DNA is TGCGCCAGCAGCTTGGCGGCTAGCGGGACCGGGGAGCTGTTTTTT. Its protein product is CASSLAASGTGELFF.

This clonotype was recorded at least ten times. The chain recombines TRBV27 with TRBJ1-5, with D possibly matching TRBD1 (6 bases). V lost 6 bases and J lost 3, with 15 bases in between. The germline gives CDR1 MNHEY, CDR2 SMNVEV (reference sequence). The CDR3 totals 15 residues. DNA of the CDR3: TGTGCCAGCAGACCCCGGGACACGTACAATCAGCCCCAGCATTTT. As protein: CASRPRDTYNQPQHF.

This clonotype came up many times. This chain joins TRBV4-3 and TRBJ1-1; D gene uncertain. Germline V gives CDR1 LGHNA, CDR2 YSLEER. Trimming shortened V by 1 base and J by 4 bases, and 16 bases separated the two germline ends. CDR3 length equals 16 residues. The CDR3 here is CASSQVLGNRGTEAFF. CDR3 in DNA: TGCGCCAGCAGCCAAGTTTTGGGGAACCGGGGCACTGAAGCTTTCTTT.

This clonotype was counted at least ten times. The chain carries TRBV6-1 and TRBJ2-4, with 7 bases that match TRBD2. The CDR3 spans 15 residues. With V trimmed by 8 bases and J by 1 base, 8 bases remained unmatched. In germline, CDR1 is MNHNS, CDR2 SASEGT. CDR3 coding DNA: TGTGCCAGCGGCCGGGGGGTGCCGGCCAAAAACATTCAGTACTTC. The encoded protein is CASGRGVPAKNIQYF.

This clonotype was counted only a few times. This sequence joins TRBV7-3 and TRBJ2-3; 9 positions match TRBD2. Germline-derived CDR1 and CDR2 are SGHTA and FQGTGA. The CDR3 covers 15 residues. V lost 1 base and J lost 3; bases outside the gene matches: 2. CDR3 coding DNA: TGTGCCAGCAGCTTAATAGCGGGAGCGACAGATACGCAGTATTTT. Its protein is CASSLIAGATDTQYF.

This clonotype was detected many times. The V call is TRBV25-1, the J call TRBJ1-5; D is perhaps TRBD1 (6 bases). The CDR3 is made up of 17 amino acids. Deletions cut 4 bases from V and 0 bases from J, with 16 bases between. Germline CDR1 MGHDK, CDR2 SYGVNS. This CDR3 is CASSGSTQGYSNQPQHF. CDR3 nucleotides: TGTGCCAGCAGTGGATCGACACAGGGTTATAGCAATCAGCCCCAGCATTTT.

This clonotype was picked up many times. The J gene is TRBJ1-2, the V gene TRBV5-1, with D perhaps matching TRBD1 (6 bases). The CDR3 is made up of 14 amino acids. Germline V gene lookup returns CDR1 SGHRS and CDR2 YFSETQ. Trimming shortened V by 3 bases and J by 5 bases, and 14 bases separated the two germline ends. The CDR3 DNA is TGCGCCAGCAGCTATTTTTCAGGGGAATATGGCTACACCTTC. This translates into CASSYFSGEYGYTF.

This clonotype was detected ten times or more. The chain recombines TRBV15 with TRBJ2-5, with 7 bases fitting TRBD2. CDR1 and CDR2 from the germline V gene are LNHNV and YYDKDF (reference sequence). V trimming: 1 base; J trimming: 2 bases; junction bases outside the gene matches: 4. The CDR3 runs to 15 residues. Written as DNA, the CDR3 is TGTGCCACCAGCAGAGCGGGAGGCCGTCAAGAGACCCAGTACTTC. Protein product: CATSRAGGRQETQYF.

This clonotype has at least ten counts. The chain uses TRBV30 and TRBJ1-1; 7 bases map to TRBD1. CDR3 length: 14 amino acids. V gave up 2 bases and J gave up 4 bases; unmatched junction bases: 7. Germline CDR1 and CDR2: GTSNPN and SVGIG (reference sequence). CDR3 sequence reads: CAWSPTGWGTEAFF. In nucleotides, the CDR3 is TGTGCCTGGAGTCCGACAGGGTGGGGCACTGAAGCTTTCTTT.

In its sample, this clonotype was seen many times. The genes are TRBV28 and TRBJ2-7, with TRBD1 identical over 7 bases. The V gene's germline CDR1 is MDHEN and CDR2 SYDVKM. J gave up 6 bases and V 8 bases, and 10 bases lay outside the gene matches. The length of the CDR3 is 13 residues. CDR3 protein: CASARDSLGEQYF. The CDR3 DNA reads TGTGCCAGCGCCCGGGACAGCTTAGGCGAGCAGTACTTC. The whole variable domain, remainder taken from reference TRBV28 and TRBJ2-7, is DVKVTQSSRYLVKRTGEKVFLECVQDMDHENMFWYRQDPGLGLRLIYFSYDVKMKEKGDIPEGYSVSREKKERFSLILESASTNQTSMYLCASARDSLGEQYFGPGTRLTVT.

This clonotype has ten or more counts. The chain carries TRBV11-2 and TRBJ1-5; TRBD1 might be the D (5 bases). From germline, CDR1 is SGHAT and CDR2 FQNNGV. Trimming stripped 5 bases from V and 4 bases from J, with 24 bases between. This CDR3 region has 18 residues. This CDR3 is CASSPPPQGIGCNQPQHF. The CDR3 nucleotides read TGTGCCAGCAGCCCTCCACCCCAGGGAATAGGGTGTAATCAGCCCCAGCATTTT.

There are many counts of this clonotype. The CDR3 DNA reads TGTGCCAGCATCGGGACACCTGGAAACACCATATATTTT. It specifies CASIGTPGNTIYF. The rearrangement uses TRBV28 and TRBJ1-3; TRBD1 might be the D (6 bases). V dropped 7 bases and J dropped 2 bases, with 9 bases sitting between them. Germline CDR1 MDHEN, CDR2 SYDVKM. CDR3 length: 13 residues.

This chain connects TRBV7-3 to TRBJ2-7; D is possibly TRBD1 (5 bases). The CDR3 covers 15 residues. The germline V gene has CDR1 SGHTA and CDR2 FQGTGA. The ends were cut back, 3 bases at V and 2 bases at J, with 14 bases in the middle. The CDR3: CASSFRRDSTYEQYF. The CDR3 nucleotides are TGTGCCAGCAGCTTCAGGCGAGACAGCACCTACGAGCAGTACTTC.

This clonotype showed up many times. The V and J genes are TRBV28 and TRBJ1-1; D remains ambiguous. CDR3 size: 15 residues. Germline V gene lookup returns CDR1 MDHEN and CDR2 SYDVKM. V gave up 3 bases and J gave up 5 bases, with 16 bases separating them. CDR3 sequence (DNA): TGTGCCAGCAGTTTTACCCTGGGCCAGCGAACTGAAGCTTTCTTT. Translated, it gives CASSFTLGQRTEAFF.